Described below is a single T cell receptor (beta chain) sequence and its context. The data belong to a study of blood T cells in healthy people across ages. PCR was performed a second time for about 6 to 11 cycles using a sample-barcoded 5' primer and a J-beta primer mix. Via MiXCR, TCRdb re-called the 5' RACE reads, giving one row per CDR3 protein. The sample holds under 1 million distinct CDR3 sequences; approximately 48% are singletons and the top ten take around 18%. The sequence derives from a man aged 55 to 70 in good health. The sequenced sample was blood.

CDR3 protein: CASSLSFSYSTENYGYTF. The CDR3 coding sequence is TGTGCCAGCAGTTTATCGTTTTCGTATTCGACAGAGAACTATGGCTACACCTTC. V gene TRBV27 combines with J gene TRBJ1-2; D is possibly TRBD1 (5 bases). Trimming shortened V by 0 bases and J by 2 bases, and 19 bases separated the two germline ends. Per germline, CDR1 MNHEY and CDR2 SMNVEV (reference sequence). The CDR3 has 18 residues.